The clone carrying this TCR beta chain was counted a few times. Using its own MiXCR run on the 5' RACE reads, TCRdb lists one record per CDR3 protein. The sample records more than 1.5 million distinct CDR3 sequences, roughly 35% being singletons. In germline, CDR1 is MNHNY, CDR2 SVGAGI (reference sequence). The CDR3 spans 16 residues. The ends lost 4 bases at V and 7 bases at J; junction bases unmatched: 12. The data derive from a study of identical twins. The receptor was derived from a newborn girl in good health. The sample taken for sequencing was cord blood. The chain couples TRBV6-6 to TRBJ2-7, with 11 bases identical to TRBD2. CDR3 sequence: CASSFSRLAGNREQYF. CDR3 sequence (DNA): TGTGCCAGCAGTTTTTCTCGACTAGCGGGGAATCGTGAGCAGTACTTC.